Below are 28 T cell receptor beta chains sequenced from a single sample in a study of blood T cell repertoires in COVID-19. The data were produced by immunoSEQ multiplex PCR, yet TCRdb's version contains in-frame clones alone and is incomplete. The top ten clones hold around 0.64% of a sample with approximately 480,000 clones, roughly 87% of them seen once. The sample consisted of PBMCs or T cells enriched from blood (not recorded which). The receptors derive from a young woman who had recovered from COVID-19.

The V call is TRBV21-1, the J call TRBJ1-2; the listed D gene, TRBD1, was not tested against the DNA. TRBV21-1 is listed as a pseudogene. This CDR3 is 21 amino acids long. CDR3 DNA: TGTGCCAGCAGCAGTCCTCCTTCCTGGGACAGGGGGCTGGGGGCGGACTATGGCTACACCTTC. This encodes CASSSPPSWDRGLGADYGYTF.

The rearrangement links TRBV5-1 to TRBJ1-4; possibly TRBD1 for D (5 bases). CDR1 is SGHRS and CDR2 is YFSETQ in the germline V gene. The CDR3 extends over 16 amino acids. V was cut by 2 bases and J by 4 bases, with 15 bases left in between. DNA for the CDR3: TGCGCCAGCAGCTTAGAAGGCCGGGGACTTAATGAAAAACTGTTTTTT. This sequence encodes CASSLEGRGLNEKLFF.

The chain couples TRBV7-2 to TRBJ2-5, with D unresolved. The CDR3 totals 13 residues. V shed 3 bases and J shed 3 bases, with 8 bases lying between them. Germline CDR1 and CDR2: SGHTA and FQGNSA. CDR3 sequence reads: CASSLVREETQYF. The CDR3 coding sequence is TGTGCCAGCAGCTTGGTCCGGGAAGAGACCCAGTACTTC.

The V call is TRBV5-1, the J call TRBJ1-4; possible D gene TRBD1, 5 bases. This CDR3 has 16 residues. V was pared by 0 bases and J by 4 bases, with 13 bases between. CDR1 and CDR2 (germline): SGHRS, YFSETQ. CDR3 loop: CASSLGALRGNEKLFF. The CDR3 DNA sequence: TGCGCCAGCAGCTTGGGAGCACTAAGGGGTAATGAAAAACTGTTTTTT.

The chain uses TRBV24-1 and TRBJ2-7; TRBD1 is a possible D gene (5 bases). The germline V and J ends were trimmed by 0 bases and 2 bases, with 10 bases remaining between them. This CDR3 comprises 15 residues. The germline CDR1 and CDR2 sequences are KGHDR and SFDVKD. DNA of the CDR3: TGTGCCACCAGTGATTTGGGCAGGGTGGCCTACGAGCAGTACTTC. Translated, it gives CATSDLGRVAYEQYF.

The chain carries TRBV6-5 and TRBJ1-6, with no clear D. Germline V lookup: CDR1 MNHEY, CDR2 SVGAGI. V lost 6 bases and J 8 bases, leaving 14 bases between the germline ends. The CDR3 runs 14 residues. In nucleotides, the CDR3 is TGTGCCAGCAGCCCAGGTGAGCCTGATTCACCCCTCCACTTT. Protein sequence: CASSPGEPDSPLHF.

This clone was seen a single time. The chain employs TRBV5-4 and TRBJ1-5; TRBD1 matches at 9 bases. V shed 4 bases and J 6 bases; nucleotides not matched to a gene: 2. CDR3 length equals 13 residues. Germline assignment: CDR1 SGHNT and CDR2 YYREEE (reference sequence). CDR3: CASSVDRGQPQHF. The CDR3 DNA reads TGTGCCAGCAGCGTGGACAGGGGTCAGCCCCAGCATTTT.

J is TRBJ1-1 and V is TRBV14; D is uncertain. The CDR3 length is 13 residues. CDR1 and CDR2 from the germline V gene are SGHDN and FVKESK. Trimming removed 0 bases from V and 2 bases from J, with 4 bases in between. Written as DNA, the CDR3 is TGTGCCAGCAGCCAAGAATTAAACACTGAAGCTTTCTTT. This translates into CASSQELNTEAFF. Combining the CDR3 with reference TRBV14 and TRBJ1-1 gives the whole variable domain EAGVTQFPSHSVIEKGQTVTLRCDPISGHDNLYWYRRVMGKEIKFLLHFVKESKQDESGMPNNRFLAERTGGTYSTLKVQPAELEDSGVYFCASSQELNTEAFFGQGTRLTVV.

CDR3 loop: CASCRDTGELFF. DNA for the CDR3: TGTGCCAGCTGCCGCGACACCGGGGAGCTGTTTTTT. This rearrangement joins TRBV28 to TRBJ2-2; D is unclear. The CDR3 sequence is 12 residues long. CDR1 and CDR2 (germline): MDHEN, SYDVKM. The ends were cut back, 8 bases at V and 3 bases at J, with 7 bases in the middle. The entire variable domain, with the rest obtained from reference TRBV28 and TRBJ2-2, is as follows: DVKVTQSSRYLVKRTGEKVFLECVQDMDHENMFWYRQDPGLGLRLIYFSYDVKMKEKGDIPEGYSVSREKKERFSLILESASTNQTSMYLCASCRDTGELFFGEGSRLTVL.

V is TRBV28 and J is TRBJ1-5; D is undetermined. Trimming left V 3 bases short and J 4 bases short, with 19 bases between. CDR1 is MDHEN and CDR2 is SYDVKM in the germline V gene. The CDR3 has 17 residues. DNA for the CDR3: TGTGCCAGCAGTTTCTCTCCTCTCAAGGCAGGAAATCAGCCCCAGCATTTT. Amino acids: CASSFSPLKAGNQPQHF.

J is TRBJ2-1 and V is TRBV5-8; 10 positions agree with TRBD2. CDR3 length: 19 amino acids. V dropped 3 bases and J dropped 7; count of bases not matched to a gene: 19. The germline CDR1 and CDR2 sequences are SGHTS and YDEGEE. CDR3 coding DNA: TGTGCCAGCAGCTCGCAACGGGCTAGCGGGGGCTCTTTTAGGAATGAGCAGTTCTTC. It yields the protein CASSSQRASGGSFRNEQFF.

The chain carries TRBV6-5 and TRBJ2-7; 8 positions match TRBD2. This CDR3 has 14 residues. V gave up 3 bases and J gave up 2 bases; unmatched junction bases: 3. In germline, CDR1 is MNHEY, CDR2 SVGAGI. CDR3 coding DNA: TGTGCCAGCAGTTATCGGGAGGGGGCCTACGAGCAGTACTTC. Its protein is CASSYREGAYEQYF.

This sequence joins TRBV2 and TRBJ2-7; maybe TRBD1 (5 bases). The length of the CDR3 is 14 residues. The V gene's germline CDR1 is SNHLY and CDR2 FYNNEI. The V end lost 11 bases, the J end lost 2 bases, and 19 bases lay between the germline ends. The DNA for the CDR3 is TGTGCCTCCCAACAGGAGCCAGGCACCTACGAGCAGTACTTC. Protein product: CASQQEPGTYEQYF.

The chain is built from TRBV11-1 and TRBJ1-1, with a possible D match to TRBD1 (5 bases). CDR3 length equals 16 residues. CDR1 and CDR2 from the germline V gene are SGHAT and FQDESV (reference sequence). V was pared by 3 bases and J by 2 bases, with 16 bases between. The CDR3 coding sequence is TGTGCCAGCAGCTTTAACGGGGGTCGGGGCAACACTGAAGCTTTCTTT. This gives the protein CASSFNGGRGNTEAFF.

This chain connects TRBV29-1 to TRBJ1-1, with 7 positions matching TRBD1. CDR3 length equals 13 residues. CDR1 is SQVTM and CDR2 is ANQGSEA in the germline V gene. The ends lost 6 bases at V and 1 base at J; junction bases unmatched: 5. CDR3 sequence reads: CSVAGQPNTEAFF. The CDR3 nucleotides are TGCAGCGTGGCGGGACAGCCGAACACTGAAGCTTTCTTT.

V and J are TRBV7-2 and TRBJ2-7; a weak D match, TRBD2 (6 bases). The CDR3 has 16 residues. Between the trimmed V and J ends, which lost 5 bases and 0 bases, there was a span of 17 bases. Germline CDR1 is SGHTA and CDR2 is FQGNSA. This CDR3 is CASSPDWGVSSYEQYF. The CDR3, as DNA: TGTGCCAGCAGCCCAGATTGGGGGGTTAGCTCCTACGAGCAGTACTTC.

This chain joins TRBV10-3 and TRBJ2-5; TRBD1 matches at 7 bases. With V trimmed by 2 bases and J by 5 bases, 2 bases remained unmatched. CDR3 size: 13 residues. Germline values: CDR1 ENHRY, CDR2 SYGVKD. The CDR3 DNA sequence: TGTGCCATCAGTGAGAGACAGGGCGAGACCCAGTACTTC. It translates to CAISERQGETQYF.

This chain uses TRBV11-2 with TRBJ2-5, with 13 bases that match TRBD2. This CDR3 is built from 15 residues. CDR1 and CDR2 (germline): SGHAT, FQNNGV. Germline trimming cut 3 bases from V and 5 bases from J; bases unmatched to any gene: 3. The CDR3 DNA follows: TGTGCCAGCAGCTTGGGGACTAGCGGGGCTGAGACCCAGTACTTC. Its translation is CASSLGTSGAETQYF.

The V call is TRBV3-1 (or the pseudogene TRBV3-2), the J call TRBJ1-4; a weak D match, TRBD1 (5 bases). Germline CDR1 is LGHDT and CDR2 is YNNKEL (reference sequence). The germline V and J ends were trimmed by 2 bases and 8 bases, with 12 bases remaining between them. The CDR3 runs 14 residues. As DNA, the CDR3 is TGTGCCAGCAGCCAACAGGGTAAAAACGAAAAACTGTTTTTT. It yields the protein CASSQQGKNEKLFF.

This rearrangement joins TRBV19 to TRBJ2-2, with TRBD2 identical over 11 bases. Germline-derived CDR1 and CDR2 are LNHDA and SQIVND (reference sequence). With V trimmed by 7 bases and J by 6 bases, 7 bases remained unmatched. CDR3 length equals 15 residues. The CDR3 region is CASKGTSGGPGELFF. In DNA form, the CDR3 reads TGTGCCAGTAAAGGGACTAGCGGAGGACCCGGGGAGCTGTTTTTT. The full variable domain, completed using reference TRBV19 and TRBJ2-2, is DGGITQSPKYLFRKEGQNVTLSCEQNLNHDAMYWYRQDPGQGLRLIYYSQIVNDFQKGDIAEGYSVSREKKESFPLTVTSAQKNPTAFYLCASKGTSGGPGELFFGEGSRLTVL.

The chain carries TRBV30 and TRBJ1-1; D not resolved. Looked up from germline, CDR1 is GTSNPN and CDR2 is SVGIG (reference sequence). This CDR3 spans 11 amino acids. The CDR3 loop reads CAGGRNTEAFF. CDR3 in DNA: TGTGCTGGCGGCAGGAACACTGAAGCTTTCTTT.

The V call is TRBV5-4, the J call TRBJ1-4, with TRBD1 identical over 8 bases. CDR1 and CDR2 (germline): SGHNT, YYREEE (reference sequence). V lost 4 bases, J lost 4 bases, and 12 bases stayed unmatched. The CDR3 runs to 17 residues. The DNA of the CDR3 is TGTGCCAGCAGCGCAGGGCCCCCAGGGGGCGGTAATGAAAAACTGTTTTTT. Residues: CASSAGPPGGGNEKLFF.

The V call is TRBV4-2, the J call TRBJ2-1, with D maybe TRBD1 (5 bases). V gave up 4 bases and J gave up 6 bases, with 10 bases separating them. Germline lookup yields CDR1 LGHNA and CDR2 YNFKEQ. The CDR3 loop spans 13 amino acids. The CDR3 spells CASSPDDSNEQFF. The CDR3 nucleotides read TGTGCCAGCAGCCCAGACGACAGCAATGAGCAGTTCTTC.

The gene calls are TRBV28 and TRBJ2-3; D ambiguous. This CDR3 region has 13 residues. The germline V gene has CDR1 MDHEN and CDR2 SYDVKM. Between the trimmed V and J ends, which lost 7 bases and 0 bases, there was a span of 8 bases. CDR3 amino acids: CASTTTSTDTQYF. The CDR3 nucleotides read TGTGCCAGCACCACGACTAGCACAGATACGCAGTATTTT.

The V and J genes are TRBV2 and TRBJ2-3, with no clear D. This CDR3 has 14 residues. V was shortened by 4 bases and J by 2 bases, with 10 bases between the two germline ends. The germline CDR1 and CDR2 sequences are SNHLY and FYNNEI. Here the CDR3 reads CASSVSPFTDTQYF. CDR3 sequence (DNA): TGTGCCAGCAGTGTATCCCCCTTCACAGATACGCAGTATTTT.

The CDR3 nucleotides are TGCGCCAGCAGCCTCCTCCAGGGAGATACGCAGTATTTT. It specifies CASSLLQGDTQYF. The chain combines TRBV4-1 with TRBJ2-3, with a weak D call TRBD1 (5 bases). The CDR3 is made up of 13 amino acids. Trimming pared 4 bases from V and 5 bases from J, leaving 10 bases between. Germline-derived CDR1 and CDR2 are MGHRA and YSYEKL.

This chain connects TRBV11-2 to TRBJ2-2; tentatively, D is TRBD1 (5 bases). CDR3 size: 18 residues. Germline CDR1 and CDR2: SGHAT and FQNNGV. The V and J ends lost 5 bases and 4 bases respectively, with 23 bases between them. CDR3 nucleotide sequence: TGTGCCAGCAGCCCTACGTCTGACAGCCCATTCTTCACCGGGGAGCTGTTTTTT. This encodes CASSPTSDSPFFTGELFF.

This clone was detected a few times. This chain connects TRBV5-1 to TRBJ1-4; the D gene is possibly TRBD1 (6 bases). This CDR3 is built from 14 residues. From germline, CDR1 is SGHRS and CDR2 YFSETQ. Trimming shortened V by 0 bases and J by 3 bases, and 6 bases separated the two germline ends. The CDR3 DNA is TGCGCCAGCAGCTTGGGACAGGCTAATGAAAAACTGTTTTTT. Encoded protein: CASSLGQANEKLFF.